Listed below are T cell receptor beta chains from one sample, sequenced in a study of blood T cell repertoires in COVID-19. Profiling relied on immunoSEQ multiplex PCR, and the TCRdb table lists in-frame clones only, not all of them. Of 120,000 to 150,000 clones in the sample, 80% to 90% were seen once. The specimen sequenced was peripheral blood. The receptors derive from a woman aged 55-69 years with COVID-19, enrolled during active disease. CDR3s include the opening cysteine and the closing phenylalanine or tryptophan. The order of the fields is D gene, clone size, V gene, J gene, CDR3 protein, CDR3 DNA. D genes are given only for firm matches. Expanded clones are given a class, and other clones once, few, many or no size at all.

d_gene: TRBD1; abundance: .; v_gene: TRBV6-5; j_gene: TRBJ1-2; CDR3aa: CASSYRTGENYGYTF; CDR3nt: TGTGCCAGCAGTTATCGCACAGGGGAGAACTATGGCTACACCTTC
d_gene: .; abundance: once; v_gene: TRBV18; j_gene: TRBJ1-2; CDR3aa: CASSAGTLGGYTF; CDR3nt: TGTGCCAGCTCAGCCGGGACTCTGGGAGGCTACACCTTC
d_gene: .; abundance: medium-sized; v_gene: TRBV11-1; j_gene: TRBJ2-1; CDR3aa: CASSLGRAGHEQFF; CDR3nt: TGTGCCAGCAGCTTAGGCCGGGCAGGGCATGAGCAGTTCTTC
d_gene: .; abundance: .; v_gene: TRBV10-3; j_gene: TRBJ1-6; CDR3aa: CAISETGKDNSPLHF; CDR3nt: TGTGCCATCAGTGAGACAGGGAAGGATAATTCACCCCTCCACTTT
d_gene: TRBD2; abundance: once; v_gene: TRBV19; j_gene: TRBJ2-1; CDR3aa: CASSIDSGGPYNEQFF; CDR3nt: TGTGCCAGTAGTATAGACAGCGGGGGGCCTTACAATGAGCAGTTCTTC
d_gene: .; abundance: .; v_gene: TRBV27; j_gene: TRBJ1-4; CDR3aa: CASGNAGTNEKLFF; CDR3nt: TGTGCCAGCGGCAATGCAGGGACTAATGAAAAACTGTTTTTT
d_gene: .; abundance: .; v_gene: TRBV6-5; j_gene: TRBJ1-4; CDR3aa: CASSLSATNEKLFF; CDR3nt: TGTGCCAGCAGCCTCAGTGCAACTAATGAAAAACTGTTTTTT
d_gene: .; abundance: .; v_gene: TRBV15; j_gene: TRBJ1-1; CDR3aa: CATSRDEMNTEAFF; CDR3nt: TGTGCCACCAGCAGAGATGAGATGAACACTGAAGCTTTCTTT
d_gene: TRBD1; abundance: .; v_gene: TRBV19; j_gene: TRBJ2-3; CDR3aa: CASRDRGLGDTQYF; CDR3nt: TGTGCCAGCCGGGACAGGGGGCTGGGAGATACGCAGTATTTT
d_gene: .; abundance: few; v_gene: TRBV2; j_gene: TRBJ1-1; CDR3aa: CASSLSNTEAFF; CDR3nt: TGTGCCAGCAGTTTGAGTAACACTGAAGCTTTCTTT
d_gene: TRBD1; abundance: .; v_gene: TRBV5-4; j_gene: TRBJ2-5; CDR3aa: CASSQPGQGGLKTQYF; CDR3nt: TGTGCCAGCAGCCAACCGGGACAGGGAGGTTTGAAGACCCAGTACTTC
d_gene: TRBD1; abundance: .; v_gene: TRBV19; j_gene: TRBJ2-7; CDR3aa: CASSMMGTGYYEQYF; CDR3nt: TGTGCCAGTAGTATGATGGGGACAGGATACTACGAGCAGTACTTC
d_gene: .; abundance: .; v_gene: TRBV7-3; j_gene: TRBJ1-6; CDR3aa: CASSRSGLYNSPLHF; CDR3nt: TGTGCCAGCAGCCGTTCGGGATTGTATAATTCACCCCTCCACTTT
d_gene: TRBD2; abundance: once; v_gene: TRBV7-2; j_gene: TRBJ2-1; CDR3aa: CASSSRGALYNEQFF; CDR3nt: TGTGCCAGCAGCTCGCGGGGGGCCCTCTACAATGAGCAGTTCTTC
d_gene: TRBD1; abundance: .; v_gene: TRBV30; j_gene: TRBJ1-3; CDR3aa: CAWSRQGHYTIYF; CDR3nt: TGTGCCTGGAGCAGACAGGGCCACTACACCATATATTTT
d_gene: TRBD1; abundance: .; v_gene: TRBV3-1/TRBV3-2; j_gene: TRBJ1-2; CDR3aa: CASSPGQGNGYTF; CDR3nt: TGTGCCAGCAGTCCGGGACAGGGTAATGGCTACACCTTC
d_gene: TRBD1; abundance: .; v_gene: TRBV11-3; j_gene: TRBJ2-7; CDR3aa: CASSHGTGGGFDEQYF; CDR3nt: TGTGCCAGCAGCCACGGGACAGGGGGAGGATTTGACGAGCAGTACTTC
d_gene: .; abundance: .; v_gene: TRBV19; j_gene: TRBJ2-4; CDR3aa: CASSLRMRVQNIQYF; CDR3nt: TGTGCCAGTAGTCTTAGGATGAGGGTACAAAACATTCAGTACTTC
d_gene: TRBD1; abundance: .; v_gene: TRBV18; j_gene: TRBJ1-1; CDR3aa: CASSPDRVVASNTEAFF; CDR3nt: TGTGCCAGCTCACCGGACAGGGTTGTTGCCTCGAACACTGAAGCTTTCTTT
d_gene: TRBD1; abundance: .; v_gene: TRBV5-6; j_gene: TRBJ2-1; CDR3aa: CASSLQGPRGSSYNEQFF; CDR3nt: TGTGCCAGCAGCTTGCAGGGACCCAGGGGGTCCTCCTACAATGAGCAGTTCTTC
d_gene: .; abundance: .; v_gene: TRBV29-1; j_gene: TRBJ2-2; CDR3aa: CSVQWVAESEDTGELFF; CDR3nt: TGCAGCGTCCAATGGGTCGCGGAGTCAGAGGACACCGGGGAGCTGTTTTTT
d_gene: TRBD1; abundance: .; v_gene: TRBV4-2; j_gene: TRBJ1-2; CDR3aa: CASSQVNTGGNYGYTF; CDR3nt: TGTGCCAGCAGCCAAGTTAATACAGGGGGTAACTATGGCTACACCTTC
d_gene: .; abundance: .; v_gene: TRBV19; j_gene: TRBJ2-2; CDR3aa: CASSSPPGELFF; CDR3nt: TGTGCCAGTAGTTCCCCCCCAGGGGAGCTGTTTTTT
d_gene: TRBD2; abundance: .; v_gene: TRBV3-1/TRBV3-2; j_gene: TRBJ2-1; CDR3aa: CASSPRASGGDNEQFF; CDR3nt: TGTGCCAGCAGCCCCCGGGCTAGCGGGGGAGACAATGAGCAGTTCTTC
d_gene: .; abundance: .; v_gene: TRBV11-1; j_gene: TRBJ1-1; CDR3aa: CASSARTVNTEAFF; CDR3nt: TGTGCCAGCAGCGCCCGGACAGTTAACACTGAAGCTTTCTTT
d_gene: .; abundance: .; v_gene: TRBV7-3; j_gene: TRBJ1-1; CDR3aa: CASSSQYKNTEAFF; CDR3nt: TGTGCCAGCAGCTCCCAGTACAAGAACACTGAAGCTTTCTTT
d_gene: .; abundance: .; v_gene: TRBV6-5; j_gene: TRBJ1-4; CDR3aa: CASSYTTGNEKLFF; CDR3nt: TGTGCCAGCAGTTACACAACAGGGAATGAAAAACTGTTTTTT
d_gene: .; abundance: few; v_gene: TRBV5-5; j_gene: TRBJ2-2; CDR3aa: CASRRQTNTGELFF; CDR3nt: TGTGCCAGCAGGAGACAGACCAACACCGGGGAGCTGTTTTTT
d_gene: .; abundance: .; v_gene: TRBV27; j_gene: TRBJ1-1; CDR3aa: CATRTLQGNTEAFF; CDR3nt: TGTGCGACTAGGACACTTCAGGGGAACACTGAAGCTTTCTTT
d_gene: TRBD2; abundance: .; v_gene: TRBV30; j_gene: TRBJ2-1; CDR3aa: CAWSRGGLYNEQFF; CDR3nt: TGTGCCTGGAGTCGCGGGGGACTCTACAATGAGCAGTTCTTC
d_gene: .; abundance: .; v_gene: TRBV7-9; j_gene: TRBJ1-4; CDR3aa: CASSLAPGGRNEKLFF; CDR3nt: TGTGCCAGCAGCTTAGCGCCCGGGGGGAGAAATGAAAAACTGTTTTTT
d_gene: TRBD1; abundance: .; v_gene: TRBV15; j_gene: TRBJ2-7; CDR3aa: CATSRVGTGFYEQYF; CDR3nt: TGTGCCACCAGCAGAGTCGGGACAGGGTTCTACGAGCAGTACTTC
d_gene: .; abundance: .; v_gene: TRBV27; j_gene: TRBJ2-5; CDR3aa: CASRTEGEETQYF; CDR3nt: TGTGCCAGCCGGACGGAGGGAGAAGAGACCCAGTACTTC